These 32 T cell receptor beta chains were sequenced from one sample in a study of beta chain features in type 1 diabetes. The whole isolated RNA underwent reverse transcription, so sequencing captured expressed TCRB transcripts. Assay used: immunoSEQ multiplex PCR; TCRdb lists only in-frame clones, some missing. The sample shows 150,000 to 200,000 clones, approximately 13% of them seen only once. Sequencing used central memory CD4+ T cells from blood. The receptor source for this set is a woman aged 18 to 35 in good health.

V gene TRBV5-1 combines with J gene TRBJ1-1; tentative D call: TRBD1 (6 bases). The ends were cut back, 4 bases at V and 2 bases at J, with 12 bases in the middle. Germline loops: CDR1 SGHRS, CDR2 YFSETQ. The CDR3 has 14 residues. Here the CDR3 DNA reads TGCGCCAGCAGCACCCAGGACAGAAACACTGAAGCTTTCTTT. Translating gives CASSTQDRNTEAFF.

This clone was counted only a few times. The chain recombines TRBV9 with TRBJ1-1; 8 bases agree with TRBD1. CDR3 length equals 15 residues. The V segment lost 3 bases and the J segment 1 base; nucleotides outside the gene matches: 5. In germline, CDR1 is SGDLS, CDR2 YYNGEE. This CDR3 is CASSAGQGRNTEAFF. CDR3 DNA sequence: TGTGCCAGCAGCGCTGGACAGGGAAGGAACACTGAAGCTTTCTTT.

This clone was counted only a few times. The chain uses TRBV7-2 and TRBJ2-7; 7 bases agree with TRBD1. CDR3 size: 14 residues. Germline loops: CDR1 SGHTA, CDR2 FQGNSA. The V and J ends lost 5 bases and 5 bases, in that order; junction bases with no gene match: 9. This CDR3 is CASSPNNRGNEQYF. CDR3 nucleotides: TGTGCCAGCAGCCCCAATAACAGGGGCAACGAGCAGTACTTC.

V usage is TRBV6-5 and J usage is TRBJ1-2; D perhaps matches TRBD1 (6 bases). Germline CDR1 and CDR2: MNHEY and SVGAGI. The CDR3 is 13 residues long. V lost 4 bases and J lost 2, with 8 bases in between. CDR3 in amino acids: CASSWDKNYGYTF. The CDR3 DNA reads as TGTGCCAGCAGTTGGGACAAGAACTATGGCTACACCTTC.

CDR3 DNA sequence: TGTGCCAGCAGCTATCACCACCTAGCGGGTCTAACCTACGAGCAGTACTTC. Residues: CASSYHHLAGLTYEQYF. The chain is built from TRBV7-4 and TRBJ2-7; 8 nucleotides align to TRBD2. The CDR3 contains 17 residues. With V trimmed by 4 bases and J by 2 bases, 13 bases remained unmatched. Looked up from germline, CDR1 is SGHVT and CDR2 is SQSDAQ.

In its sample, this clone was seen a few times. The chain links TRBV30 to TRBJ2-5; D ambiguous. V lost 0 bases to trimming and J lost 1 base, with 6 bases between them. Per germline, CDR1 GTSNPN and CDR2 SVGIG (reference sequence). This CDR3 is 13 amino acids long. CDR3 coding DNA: TGTGCCTGGAGTGTAAACAGCCAAGAGACCCAGTACTTC. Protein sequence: CAWSVNSQETQYF. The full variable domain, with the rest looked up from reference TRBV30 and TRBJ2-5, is SQTIHQWPATLVQPVGSPLSLECTVEGTSNPNLYWYRQAAGRGLQLLFYSVGIGQISSEVPQNLSASRPQDRQFILSSKKLLLSDSGFYLCAWSVNSQETQYFGPGTRLLVL.

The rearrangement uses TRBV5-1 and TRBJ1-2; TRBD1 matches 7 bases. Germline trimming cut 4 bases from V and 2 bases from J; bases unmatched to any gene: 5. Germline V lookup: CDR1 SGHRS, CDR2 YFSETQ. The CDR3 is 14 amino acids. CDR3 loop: CASSQGTANYGYTF. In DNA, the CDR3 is TGCGCCAGCAGCCAAGGGACAGCCAACTATGGCTACACCTTC.

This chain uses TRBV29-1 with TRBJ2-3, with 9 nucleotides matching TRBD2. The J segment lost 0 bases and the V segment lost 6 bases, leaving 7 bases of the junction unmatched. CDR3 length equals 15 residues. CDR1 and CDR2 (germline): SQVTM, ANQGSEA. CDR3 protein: CSVALAGVSTDTQYF. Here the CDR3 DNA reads TGCAGCGTCGCCTTAGCGGGGGTTAGCACAGATACGCAGTATTTT.

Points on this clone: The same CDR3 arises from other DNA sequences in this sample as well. In DNA, the CDR3 is TGTGCCTGGAGTGTATCAGGGGGCAATCAGCCCCAGCATTTT. It specifies CAWSVSGGNQPQHF. The chain couples TRBV30 to TRBJ1-5, with D possibly matching TRBD1 (6 bases). Per the germline V gene, CDR1 is GTSNPN and CDR2 is SVGIG (reference sequence). The CDR3 loop spans 14 amino acids. Between the trimmed V and J ends, which lost 0 bases and 2 bases, there was a span of 8 bases.

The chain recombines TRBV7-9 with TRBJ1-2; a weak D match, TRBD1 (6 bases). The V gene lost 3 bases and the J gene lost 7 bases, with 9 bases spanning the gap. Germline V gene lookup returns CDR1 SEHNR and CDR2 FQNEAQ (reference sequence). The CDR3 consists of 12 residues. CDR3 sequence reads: CASSLGHLGYTF. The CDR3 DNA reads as TGTGCCAGCAGCTTGGGACATCTTGGCTACACCTTC.

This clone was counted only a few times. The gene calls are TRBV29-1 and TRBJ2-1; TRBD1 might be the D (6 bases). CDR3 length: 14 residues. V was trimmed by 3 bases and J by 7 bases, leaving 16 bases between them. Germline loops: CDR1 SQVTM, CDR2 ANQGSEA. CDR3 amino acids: CSVEGAQVGNEQFF. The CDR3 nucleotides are TGCAGCGTTGAGGGGGCCCAGGTAGGGAATGAGCAGTTCTTC.

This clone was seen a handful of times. In DNA form, the CDR3 reads TGTGCCAGCAGCTTAGACAGGGGGAACTATGGCTACACCTTC. Protein: CASSLDRGNYGYTF. The V gene is TRBV11-2, the J gene TRBJ1-2; 7 nucleotides match TRBD1. There are 14 residues in the CDR3. After removal of 0 bases from V and 2 bases from J, the junction contained 0 bases not matched to a gene. CDR1 is SGHAT and CDR2 is FQNNGV in the germline V gene.

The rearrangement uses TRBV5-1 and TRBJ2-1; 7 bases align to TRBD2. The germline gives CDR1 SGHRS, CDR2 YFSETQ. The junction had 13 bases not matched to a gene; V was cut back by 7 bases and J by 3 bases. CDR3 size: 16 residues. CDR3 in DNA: TGCGCCAGCGGATCAGCGGGAACGGGGGGCTACAATGAGCAGTTCTTC. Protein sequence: CASGSAGTGGYNEQFF.

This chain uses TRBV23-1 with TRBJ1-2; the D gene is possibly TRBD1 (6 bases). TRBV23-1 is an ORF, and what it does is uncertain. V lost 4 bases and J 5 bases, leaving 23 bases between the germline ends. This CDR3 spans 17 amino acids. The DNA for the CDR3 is TGCGCCAGCAGTCCCTCGGGGTCGGGGGGCAAGGTTTATGGCTACACCTTC. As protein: CASSPSGSGGKVYGYTF.

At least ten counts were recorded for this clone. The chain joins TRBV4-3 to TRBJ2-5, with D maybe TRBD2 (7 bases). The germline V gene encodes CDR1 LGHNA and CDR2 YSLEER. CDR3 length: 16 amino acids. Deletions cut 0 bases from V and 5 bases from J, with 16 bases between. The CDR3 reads CASSQDKTGGGETQYF. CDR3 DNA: TGCGCCAGCAGCCAAGATAAGACGGGGGGCGGCGAGACCCAGTACTTC.

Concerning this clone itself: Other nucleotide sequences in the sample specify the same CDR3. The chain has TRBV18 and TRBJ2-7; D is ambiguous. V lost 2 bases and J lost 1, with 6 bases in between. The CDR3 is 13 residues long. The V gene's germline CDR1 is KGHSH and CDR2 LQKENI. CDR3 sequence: CASSPGLSYEQYF. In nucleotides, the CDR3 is TGTGCCAGCTCACCAGGGCTGTCCTACGAGCAGTACTTC.

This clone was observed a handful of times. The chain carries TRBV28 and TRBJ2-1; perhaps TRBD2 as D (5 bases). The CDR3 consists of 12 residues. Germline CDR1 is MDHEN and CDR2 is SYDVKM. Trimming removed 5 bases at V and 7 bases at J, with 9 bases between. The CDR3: CASSGRRNEQFF. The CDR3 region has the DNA TGTGCCAGCAGTGGTAGGAGGAATGAGCAGTTCTTC.

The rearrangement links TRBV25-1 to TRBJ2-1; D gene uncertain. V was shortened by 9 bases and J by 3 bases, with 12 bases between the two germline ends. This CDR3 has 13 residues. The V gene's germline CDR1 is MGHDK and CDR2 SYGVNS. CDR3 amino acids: CARPRSGYNEQFF. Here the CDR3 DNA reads TGTGCCAGACCGAGAAGTGGCTACAATGAGCAGTTCTTC.

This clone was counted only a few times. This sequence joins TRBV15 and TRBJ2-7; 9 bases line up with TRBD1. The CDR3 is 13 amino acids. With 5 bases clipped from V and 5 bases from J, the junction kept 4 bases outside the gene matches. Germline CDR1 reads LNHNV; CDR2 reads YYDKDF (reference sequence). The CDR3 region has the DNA TGTGCCACCAGCTTTCGGACAGGGGACGAGCAGTACTTC. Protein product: CATSFRTGDEQYF.

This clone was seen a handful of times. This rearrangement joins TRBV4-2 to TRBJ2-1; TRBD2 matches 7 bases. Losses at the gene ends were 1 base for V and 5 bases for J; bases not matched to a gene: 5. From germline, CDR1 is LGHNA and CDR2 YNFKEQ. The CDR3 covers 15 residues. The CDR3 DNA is TGTGCCAGCAGCCAAGTAGCGGGTGGGAACAATGAGCAGTTCTTC. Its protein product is CASSQVAGGNNEQFF.

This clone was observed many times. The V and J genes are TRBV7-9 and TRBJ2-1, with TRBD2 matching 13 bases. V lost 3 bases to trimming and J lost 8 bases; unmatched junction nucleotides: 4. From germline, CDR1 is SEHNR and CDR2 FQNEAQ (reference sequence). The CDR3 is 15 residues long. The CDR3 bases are TGTGCCAGCAGCTTCCGGACTAGCGGGAGCCATGAGCAGTTCTTC. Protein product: CASSFRTSGSHEQFF.

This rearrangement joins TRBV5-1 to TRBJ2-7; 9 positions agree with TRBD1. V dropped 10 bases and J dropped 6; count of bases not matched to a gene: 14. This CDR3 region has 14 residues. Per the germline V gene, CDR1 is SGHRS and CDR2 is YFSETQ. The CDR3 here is CAGRPGTGSLEQYF. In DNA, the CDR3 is TGCGCCGGCCGTCCCGGGACAGGGTCTCTCGAGCAGTACTTC.

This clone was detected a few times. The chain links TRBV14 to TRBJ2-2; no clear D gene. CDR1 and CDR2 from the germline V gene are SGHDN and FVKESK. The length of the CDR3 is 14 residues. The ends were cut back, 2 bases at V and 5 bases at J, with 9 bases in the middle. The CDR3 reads CASSQLLDTGELFF. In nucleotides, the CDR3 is TGTGCCAGCAGCCAATTACTCGATACCGGGGAGCTGTTTTTT.

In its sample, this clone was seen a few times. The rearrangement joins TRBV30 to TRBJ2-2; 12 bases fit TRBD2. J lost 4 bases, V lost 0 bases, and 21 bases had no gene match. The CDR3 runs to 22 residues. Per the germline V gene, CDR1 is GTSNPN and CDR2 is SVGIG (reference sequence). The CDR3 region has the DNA TGTGCCTGGAGTGTAATGCGGTTCGGGACTAGCGGGCCGTCCGTGGCCACCGGGGAGCTGTTTTTT. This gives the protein CAWSVMRFGTSGPSVATGELFF.

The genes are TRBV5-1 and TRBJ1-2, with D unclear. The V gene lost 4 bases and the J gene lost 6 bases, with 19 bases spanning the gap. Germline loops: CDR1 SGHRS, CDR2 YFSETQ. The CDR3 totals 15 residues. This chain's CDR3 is CASSVATTRNNGYTF. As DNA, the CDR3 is TGCGCCAGCAGCGTGGCCACCACACGCAACAATGGCTACACCTTC.

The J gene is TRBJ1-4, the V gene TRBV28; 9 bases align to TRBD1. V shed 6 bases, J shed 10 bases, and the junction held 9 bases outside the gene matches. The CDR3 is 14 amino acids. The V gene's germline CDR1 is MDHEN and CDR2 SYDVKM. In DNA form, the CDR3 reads TGTGCCAGCAGCCCGGGACAGGGATCGGGAAAACTGTTTTTT. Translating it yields CASSPGQGSGKLFF.

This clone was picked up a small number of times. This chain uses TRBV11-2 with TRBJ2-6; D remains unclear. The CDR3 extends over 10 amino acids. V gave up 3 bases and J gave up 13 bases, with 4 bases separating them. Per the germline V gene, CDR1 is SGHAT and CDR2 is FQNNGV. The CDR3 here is CASSLRVLTF. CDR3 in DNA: TGTGCCAGCAGCTTGAGAGTCCTGACTTTC.

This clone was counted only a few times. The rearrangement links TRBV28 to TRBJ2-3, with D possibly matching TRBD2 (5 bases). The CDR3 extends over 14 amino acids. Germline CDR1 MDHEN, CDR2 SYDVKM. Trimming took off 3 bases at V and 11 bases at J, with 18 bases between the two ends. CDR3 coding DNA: TGTGCCAGCAGTTTCGGGCGGGTCCCTAGGGAGCAGTATTTT. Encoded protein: CASSFGRVPREQYF.

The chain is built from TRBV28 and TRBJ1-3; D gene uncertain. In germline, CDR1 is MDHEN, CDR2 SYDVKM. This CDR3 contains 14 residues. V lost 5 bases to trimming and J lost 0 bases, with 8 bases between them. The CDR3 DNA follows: TGTGCCAGCAGTAGGGAGAGCTCTGGAAACACCATATATTTT. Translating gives CASSRESSGNTIYF.

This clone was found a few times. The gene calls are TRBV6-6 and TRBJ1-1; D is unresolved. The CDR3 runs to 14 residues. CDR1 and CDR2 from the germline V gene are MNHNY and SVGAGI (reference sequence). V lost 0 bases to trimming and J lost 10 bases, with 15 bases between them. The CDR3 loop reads CASSYSNSARGAFF. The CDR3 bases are TGTGCCAGCAGTTACTCGAATTCGGCAAGAGGAGCTTTCTTT.

The CDR3 region has the DNA TGTGCCAGCTCACCACCTTGGACTAGCGGGAGGGAGAACAATGAGCAGTTCTTC. As protein: CASSPPWTSGRENNEQFF. V is TRBV18 and J is TRBJ2-1; 15 bases map to TRBD2. Looked up from germline, CDR1 is KGHSH and CDR2 is LQKENI. The CDR3 has 18 residues. V lost 0 bases and J lost 5; bases outside the gene matches: 5. The full variable domain, rest sourced from reference TRBV18 and TRBJ2-1, is NAGVMQNPRHLVRRRGQEARLRCSPMKGHSHVYWYRQLPEEGLKFMVYLQKENIIDESGMPKERFSAEFPKEGPSILRIQQVVRGDSAAYFCASSPPWTSGRENNEQFFGPGTRLTVL.

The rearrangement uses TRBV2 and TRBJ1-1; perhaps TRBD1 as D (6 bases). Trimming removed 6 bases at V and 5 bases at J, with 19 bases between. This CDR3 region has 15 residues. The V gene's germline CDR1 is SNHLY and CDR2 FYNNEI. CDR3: CASSATTGRWTEAFF. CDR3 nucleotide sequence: TGTGCCAGCAGCGCGACTACAGGGAGATGGACTGAAGCTTTCTTT.